Sequencing of this T cell receptor beta chain was carried out in a study of OX40 agonist ivuxolimab in advanced cancers. Study details: Hepatocellular carcinoma, melanoma, renal cell or head and neck cancer affected the dose-escalation patients.

Trimming removed 6 bases from V and 4 bases from J; junction bases left unmatched: 4. The germline CDR1 and CDR2 sequences are KGHSH and LQKENI. This CDR3 has 14 amino acids. TCRdb keeps only in-frame clones here, not all; method: immunoSEQ multiplex PCR. The table has more than 95,000 clones, 85% to 95% seen once. Notes on this clone: Antigen: not known. Other DNA sequences in this specimen translate into the identical CDR3.

Whole-study results and caveats: No determination was made of the antigen specificity of the expanded peripheral T cells.

This clonotype originated in an adult with an advanced solid tumor such as melanoma, head and neck, liver or kidney cancer. The input for sequencing was CD4+ or CD8+ T cells sorted from blood, taken in a trial of the OX40 agonist ivuxolimab. J is TRBJ1-5 and V is TRBV18; 9 bases map to TRBD1. CDR3 coding DNA: TGTGCCAGCTCCCCCGGACAGGGGAATCAGCCCCAGCATTTT. This codes for CASSPGQGNQPQHF.